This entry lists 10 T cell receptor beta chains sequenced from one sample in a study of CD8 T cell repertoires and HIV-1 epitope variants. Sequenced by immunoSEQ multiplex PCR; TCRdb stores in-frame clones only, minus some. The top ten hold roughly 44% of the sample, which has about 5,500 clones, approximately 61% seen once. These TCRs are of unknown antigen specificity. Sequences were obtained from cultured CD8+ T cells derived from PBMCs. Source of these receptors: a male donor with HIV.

This chain's CDR3 is CASSPETGGYYNEQFF. The CDR3 DNA sequence: TGTGCCAGCAGCCCTGAGACAGGGGGTTATTACAATGAGCAGTTCTTC. The J gene is TRBJ2-1, the V gene TRBV9; 9 bases map to TRBD1. The CDR3 totals 16 residues. CDR1 and CDR2 from the germline V gene are SGDLS and YYNGEE. Trimming at V came to 4 bases and at J to 4 bases, leaving 9 bases not matched to a gene.

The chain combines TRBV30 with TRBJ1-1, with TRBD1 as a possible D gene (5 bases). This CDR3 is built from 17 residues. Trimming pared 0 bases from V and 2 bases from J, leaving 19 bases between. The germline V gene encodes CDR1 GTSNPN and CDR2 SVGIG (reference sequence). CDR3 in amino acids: CAWSVGPGRGRNTEAFF. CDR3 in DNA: TGTGCCTGGAGTGTAGGACCTGGACGGGGCAGAAACACTGAAGCTTTCTTT. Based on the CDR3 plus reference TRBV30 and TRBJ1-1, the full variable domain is SQTIHQWPATLVQPVGSPLSLECTVEGTSNPNLYWYRQAAGRGLQLLFYSVGIGQISSEVPQNLSASRPQDRQFILSSKKLLLSDSGFYLCAWSVGPGRGRNTEAFFGQGTRLTVV.

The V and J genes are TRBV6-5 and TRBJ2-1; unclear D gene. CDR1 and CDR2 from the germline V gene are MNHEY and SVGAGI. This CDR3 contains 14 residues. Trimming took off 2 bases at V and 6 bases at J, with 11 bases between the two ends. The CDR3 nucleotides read TGTGCCAGCAGTTACCTTGGGCGGTCCAATGAGCAGTTCTTC. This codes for CASSYLGRSNEQFF.

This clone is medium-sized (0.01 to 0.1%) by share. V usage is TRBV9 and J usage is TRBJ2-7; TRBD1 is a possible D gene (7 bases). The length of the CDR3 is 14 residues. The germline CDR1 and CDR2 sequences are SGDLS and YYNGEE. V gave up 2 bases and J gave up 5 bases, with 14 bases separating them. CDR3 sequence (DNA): TGTGCCAGCAGCGTGTCAGGGGGGATGGACGAGCAGTACTTC. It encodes CASSVSGGMDEQYF.

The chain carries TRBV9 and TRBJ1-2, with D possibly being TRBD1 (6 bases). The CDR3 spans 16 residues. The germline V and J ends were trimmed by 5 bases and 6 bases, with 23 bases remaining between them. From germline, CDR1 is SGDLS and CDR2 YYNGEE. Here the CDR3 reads CASRVTLTGIDDGYTF. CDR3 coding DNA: TGTGCCAGCAGGGTAACTTTAACAGGGATTGACGATGGCTACACCTTC. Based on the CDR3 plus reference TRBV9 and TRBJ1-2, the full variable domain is DSGVTQTPKHLITATGQRVTLRCSPRSGDLSVYWYQQSLDQGLQFLIQYYNGEERAKGNILERFSAQQFPDLHSELNLSSLELGDSALYFCASRVTLTGIDDGYTFGSGTRLTVV.

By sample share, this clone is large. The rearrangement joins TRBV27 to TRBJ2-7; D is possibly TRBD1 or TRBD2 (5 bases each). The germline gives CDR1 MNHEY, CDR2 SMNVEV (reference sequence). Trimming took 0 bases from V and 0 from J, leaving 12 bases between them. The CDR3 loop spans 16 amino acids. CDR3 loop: CASSLSVGTYSYEQYF. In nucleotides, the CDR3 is TGTGCCAGCAGTTTATCGGTTGGGACGTACTCCTACGAGCAGTACTTC.

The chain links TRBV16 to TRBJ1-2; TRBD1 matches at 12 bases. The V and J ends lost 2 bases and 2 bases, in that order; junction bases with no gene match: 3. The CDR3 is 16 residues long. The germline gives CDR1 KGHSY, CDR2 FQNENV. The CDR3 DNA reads TGTGCCAGCAGCCAACCGGGACAGGGGGCAAACTATGGCTACACCTTC. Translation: CASSQPGQGANYGYTF.

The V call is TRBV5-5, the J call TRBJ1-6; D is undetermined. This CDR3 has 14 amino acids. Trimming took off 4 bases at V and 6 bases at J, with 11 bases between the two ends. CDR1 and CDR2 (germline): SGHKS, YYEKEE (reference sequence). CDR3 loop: CASSGLGGNSPLHF. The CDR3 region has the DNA TGTGCCAGCAGCGGACTGGGAGGTAATTCACCCCTCCACTTT.

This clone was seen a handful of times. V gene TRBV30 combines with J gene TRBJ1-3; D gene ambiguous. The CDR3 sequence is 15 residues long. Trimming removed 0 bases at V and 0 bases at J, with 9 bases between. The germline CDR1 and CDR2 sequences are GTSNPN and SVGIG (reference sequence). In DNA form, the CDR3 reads TGTGCCTGGAGTGTAGACTCCAGCTCTGGAAACACCATATATTTT. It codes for CAWSVDSSSGNTIYF.

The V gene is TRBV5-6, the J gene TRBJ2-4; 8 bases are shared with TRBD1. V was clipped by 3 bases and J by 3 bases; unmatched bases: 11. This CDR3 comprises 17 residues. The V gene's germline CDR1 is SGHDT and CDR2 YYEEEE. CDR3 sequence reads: CASSWITGGQDKNIQYF. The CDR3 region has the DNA TGTGCCAGCAGCTGGATTACAGGGGGTCAAGACAAAAACATTCAGTACTTC.